The clone carrying this TCR beta chain has just a few counts. This sample was taken from a study of blood T cell repertoires in COVID-19. From germline, CDR1 is GTSNPN and CDR2 SVGIG (reference sequence). This CDR3 is built from 13 residues. V gave up 8 bases and J gave up 4 bases, with 17 bases separating them. As handled by the study authors: Amplified reference gene primers provided the basis for estimating nucleated cell counts. TCRdb keeps only in-frame clones here, not all; method: immunoSEQ multiplex PCR. D and trimming come from the DNA, and the V and J calls and clone size come from that table. Of about 170,000 clones in the sample, around four fifths were seen once.

Source material: peripheral blood. The chain uses TRBV30 and TRBJ1-2, with D possibly TRBD1 on 6 matching bases. This receptor was taken from a woman in her 70s with COVID-19, enrolled during active disease. CDR3 nucleotides: TGTGCCCAAATTAAAGGGGGAAGCTATGGCTACACCTTC. Encoded protein: CAQIKGGSYGYTF.